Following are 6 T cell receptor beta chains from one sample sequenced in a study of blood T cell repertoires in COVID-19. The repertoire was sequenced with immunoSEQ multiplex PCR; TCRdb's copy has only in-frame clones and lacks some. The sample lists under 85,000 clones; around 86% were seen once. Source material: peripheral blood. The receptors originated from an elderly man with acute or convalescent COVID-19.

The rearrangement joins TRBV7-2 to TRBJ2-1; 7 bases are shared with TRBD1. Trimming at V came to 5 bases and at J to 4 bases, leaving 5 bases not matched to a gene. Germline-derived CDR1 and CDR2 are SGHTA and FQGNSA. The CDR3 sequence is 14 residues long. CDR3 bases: TGTGCCAGCAGCCCAGGGACAGCTTACAATGAGCAGTTCTTC. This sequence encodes CASSPGTAYNEQFF.

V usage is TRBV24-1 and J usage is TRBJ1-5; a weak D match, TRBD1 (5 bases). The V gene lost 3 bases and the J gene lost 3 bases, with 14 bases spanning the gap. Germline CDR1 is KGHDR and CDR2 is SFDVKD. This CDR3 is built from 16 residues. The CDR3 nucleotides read TGTGCCACCAGTGATCCAGGCAGGGCCCCCAATCAGCCCCAGCATTTT. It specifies CATSDPGRAPNQPQHF.

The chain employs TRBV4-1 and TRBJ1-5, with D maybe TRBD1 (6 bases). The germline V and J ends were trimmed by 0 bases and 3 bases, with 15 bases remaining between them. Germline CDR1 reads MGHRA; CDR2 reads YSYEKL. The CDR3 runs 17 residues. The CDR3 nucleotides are TGCGCCAGCAGCCAAGACGGCGGTGGGGGACACAATCAGCCCCAGCATTTT. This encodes CASSQDGGGGHNQPQHF.

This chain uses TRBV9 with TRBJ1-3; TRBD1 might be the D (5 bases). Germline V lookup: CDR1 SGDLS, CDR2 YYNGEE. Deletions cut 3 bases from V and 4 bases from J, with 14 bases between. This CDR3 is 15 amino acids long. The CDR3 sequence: CASSAGGDGGNTIYF. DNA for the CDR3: TGTGCCAGCAGCGCGGGGGGGGACGGAGGAAACACCATATATTTT.

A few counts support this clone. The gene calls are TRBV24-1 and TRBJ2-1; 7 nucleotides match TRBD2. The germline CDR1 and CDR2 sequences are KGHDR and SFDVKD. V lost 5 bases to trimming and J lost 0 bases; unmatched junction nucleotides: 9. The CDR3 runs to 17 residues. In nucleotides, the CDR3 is TGTGCCACCAGTGGCGGGGACTATTCCATCTCCTACAATGAGCAGTTCTTC. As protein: CATSGGDYSISYNEQFF.

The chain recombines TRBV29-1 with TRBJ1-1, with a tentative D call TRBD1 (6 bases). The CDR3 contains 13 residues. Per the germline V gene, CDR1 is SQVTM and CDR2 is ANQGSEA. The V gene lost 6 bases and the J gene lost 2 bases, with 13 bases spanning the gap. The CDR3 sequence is CSVFSQGNTEAFF. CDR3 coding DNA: TGCAGCGTGTTCTCACAGGGAAACACTGAAGCTTTCTTT.